The text below deals with one T cell receptor beta chain. Its antigen specificity is not known. Per-nucleotide qualities are absent, and no much larger clonotype sits a single base away. TCRbeta CDR3 regions were amplified from genomic DNA by means of the immunoSEQ Assay, a bias-controlled multiplex PCR. The authors processed their data as follows. Nucleated cell counts per sample were estimated from amplification of reference gene primers within the assay. To quantify the absolute abundance of each unique TCRbeta CDR3 rearrangement, sequence reads were collapsed and filtered. For each sample, productive Simpson clonality was calculated by taking the square root of Simpson's diversity index across productive rearrangements. Not all clones reach the TCRdb copy of this immuneACCESS table, which keeps in-frame sequences only. Checked studies attribute under half of the gap to unresolved V genes and leave the rest unexplained. The V and J calls and clone size were taken over from that table, and D and trimming were inferred from the DNA. Recorded for this sample are about 81,000 clones; 85% to 90% of them occurred a single time. The top ten constitute about 15% of the sample.

Whole blood was collected in K2EDTA tubes by collaborating institutions according to the institutions' own protocols. For TCRbeta analysis, collaborators shipped samples as frozen whole blood, isolated PBMCs, or DNA extracted from either of those sample types. V is pared back by 7 bases and J by 2 bases, with 11 bases lying between the germline termini. The germline V gene (reference sequence) gives CDR1 as LNHDA and CDR2 as SQIVND. The CDR3 spans 13 residues, from the cysteine through the phenylalanine. Kept here is only the CDR3 DNA, which spans 39 bases and is read in frame from base 1. The source of the sample is a study of blood T cell repertoires in COVID-19 (TCRdb year 2020). Context from the whole study: Samples covering the acute and convalescent phases of COVID-19 were provided by collaborators in the United States, Italy and Spain. The material from the prospective study consisted of cDNA or gDNA derived from T cells, B-cell-depleted T cells, or PBMCs. The repertoires were released in a freely available public database meant as a resource for research on the immune response to SARS-CoV-2. Sample metadata almost always included a de-identified subject ID, COVID-19 status, age in years and sex. Deeply sampled blood TCRbeta repertoires from subjects exposed to, actively infected with, or recovered from COVID-19 were included in the dataset. The samples were drawn from two sources: the first 160 participants of the ongoing ImmuneRACE study, and 950 to 1,500 subjects contributed by 6 global collaborators. Where available, HLA class I and class II types were obtained from metadata supplied by the sample provider rather than from assay-based typing.

Overall results and qualifications from the work: The quantity of clinical and demographic metadata differed by source and by participant and was supplied without curation.

The chain employs TRBV19 and TRBJ1-1, with the D gene not confidently named. The TCR originated in an older woman with acute or convalescent COVID-19. The sequencing sample was made of peripheral blood. The nucleotide sequence reads TGTGCCAGTAATGAACAGCTTAACACTGAAGCTTTCTTT. The encoded protein is CASNEQLNTEAFF.